This T cell receptor (beta chain) was sequenced for a study of identical twins. Study-level results: Beta out-of-frame sequences showed weaker excess twin sharing. Model-predicted out-of-frame TCR alpha sharing fell below observed values in monozygotic twins. Zero-insertion analyses might be partly confounded by invariant T cells like MAIT and iNKT.

V was pared by 6 bases and J by 0 bases, with 14 bases of the junction left unmatched. The CDR3 runs to 19 residues. This clonotype was seen at least ten times. Its antigen is unknown. From the 5' RACE reads, TCRdb called clonotypes with MiXCR, one entry per CDR3 protein. The sample has hundreds of thousands of distinct CDR3 sequences, 6.1% seen once. Sequenced input: naive T cells sorted from blood. The rearrangement uses TRBV12-3 or TRBV12-4 and TRBJ2-1; 10 bases match TRBD2. The receptor was isolated from a man aged 18 to 35 in good health. In DNA, the CDR3 is TGTGCCAGCAGACCCTCCGGGACTAGCGAAAGGTTCTCCTACAATGAGCAGTTCTTC. It encodes CASRPSGTSERFSYNEQFF.